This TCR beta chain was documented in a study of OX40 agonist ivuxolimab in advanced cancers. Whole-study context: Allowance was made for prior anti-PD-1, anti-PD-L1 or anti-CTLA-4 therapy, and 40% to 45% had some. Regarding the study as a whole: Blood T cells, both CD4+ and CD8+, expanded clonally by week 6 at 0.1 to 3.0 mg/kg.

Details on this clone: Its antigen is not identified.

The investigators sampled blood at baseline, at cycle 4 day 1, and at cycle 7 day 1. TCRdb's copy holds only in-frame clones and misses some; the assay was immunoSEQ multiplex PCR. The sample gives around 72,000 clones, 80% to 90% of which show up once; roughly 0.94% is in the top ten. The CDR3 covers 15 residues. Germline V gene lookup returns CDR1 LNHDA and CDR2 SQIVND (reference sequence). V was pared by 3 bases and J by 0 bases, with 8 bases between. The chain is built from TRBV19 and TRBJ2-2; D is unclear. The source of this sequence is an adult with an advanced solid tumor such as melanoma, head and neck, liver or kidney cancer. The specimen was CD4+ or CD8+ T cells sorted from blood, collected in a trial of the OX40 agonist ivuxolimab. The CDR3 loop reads CASSIMEANTGELFF. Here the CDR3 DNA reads TGTGCCAGTAGTATCATGGAAGCGAACACCGGGGAGCTGTTTTTT.